The 13 T cell receptor beta chains given below trace back to one sample, sequenced in a study of patients and donors after allogeneic stem cell transplantation. TCRdb re-called the RT-PCR reads with MiXCR, one entry per CDR3 protein. The sample lists about a million distinct CDR3 sequences, around 17% seen once, with 5% to 6.5% in the top ten. Sequenced sample: blood, either unsorted or a sorted T cell fraction (not recorded which). These receptors were obtained from a human donor who was either an allogeneic HSCT recipient or a stem cell or donor lymphocyte infusion donor (not recorded which). It is not recorded whose cells these are; they may come from a transplant donor.

This chain connects TRBV27 to TRBJ1-1; possible D gene TRBD1, 5 bases. Trimming pared 1 base from V and 6 bases from J, leaving 12 bases between. CDR1 and CDR2 (germline): MNHEY, SMNVEV (reference sequence). There are 14 residues in the CDR3. In DNA form, the CDR3 reads TGTGCCAGCAGTTTATACGCAGGGTCATCTGAAGCTTTCTTT. This translates into CASSLYAGSSEAFF.

This clonotype was seen only a few times. The chain uses TRBV5-1 and TRBJ1-4; D unresolved. This CDR3 is built from 17 residues. In germline, CDR1 is SGHRS, CDR2 YFSETQ. V gave up 6 bases and J gave up 8 bases, with 26 bases separating them. In nucleotides, the CDR3 is TGCGCCAGCAACGGACTCCACACCCGGTCCGGAGTAGAAAAACTGTTTTTT. Translated, it gives CASNGLHTRSGVEKLFF.

This clonotype has more than one count but fewer than ten. The chain has TRBV6-2 or TRBV6-3 and TRBJ1-2, with 7 bases lining up with TRBD1. V lost 3 bases, J lost 6 bases, and 1 base stayed unmatched. The length of the CDR3 is 12 residues. Germline values: CDR1 MNHEY, CDR2 SVGEGT. The DNA for the CDR3 is TGTGCCAGCAGTTATGACAGGGATGGCTACACCTTC. It encodes CASSYDRDGYTF.

The sample holds a few counts of this clonotype. The rearrangement links TRBV7-8 to TRBJ1-1, with D unresolved. V lost 1 base and J 6 bases, leaving 9 bases between the germline ends. This CDR3 has 13 amino acids. Germline-derived CDR1 and CDR2 are SGHVS and FQNEAQ. CDR3 amino acids: CASSLVGLSEAFF. Here the CDR3 DNA reads TGTGCCAGCAGCTTAGTCGGTCTGTCTGAAGCTTTCTTT.

This clonotype was observed a single time. This CDR3 reads CASSEDNTIYF. DNA of the CDR3: TGTGCCAGCAGTGAAGATAACACCATATATTTT. This chain connects TRBV2 to TRBJ1-3, with D uncertain. The CDR3 consists of 11 residues. Germline V lookup: CDR1 SNHLY, CDR2 FYNNEI. The V and J ends lost 1 base and 7 bases respectively, with 2 bases between them.

CDR3 bases: TGCGCCAGCAGCTTTGAAGGGGTCTTTGCAGATACGCAGTATTTT. This codes for CASSFEGVFADTQYF. The chain recombines TRBV5-1 with TRBJ2-3; tentative D call: TRBD1 (5 bases). There are 15 residues in the CDR3. Germline V gene lookup returns CDR1 SGHRS and CDR2 YFSETQ. Trimming left V 2 bases short and J 4 bases short, with 14 bases between. The variable domain in full, with the rest retrieved from reference TRBV5-1 and TRBJ2-3, is KAGVTQTPRYLIKTRGQQVTLSCSPISGHRSVSWYQQTPGQGLQFLFEYFSETQRNKGNFPGRFSGRQFSNSRSEMNVSTLELGDSALYLCASSFEGVFADTQYFGPGTRLTVL.

This clonotype was seen only a few times. The chain is built from TRBV9 and TRBJ2-7, with D perhaps TRBD2 (5 bases). In germline, CDR1 is SGDLS, CDR2 YYNGEE. This CDR3 spans 15 amino acids. Deletions cut 3 bases from V and 4 bases from J, with 17 bases between. The CDR3 DNA reads as TGTGCCAGCAGCGACTCGCCATGGGGAGCTTACGAGCAGTACTTC. This gives the protein CASSDSPWGAYEQYF.

In this sample, this clonotype turned up a few times. The chain has TRBV20-1 and TRBJ2-1; D is unclear. This CDR3 comprises 14 residues. CDR1 DFQATT and CDR2 SNEGSKA come from the germline V gene (reference sequence). Trimming removed 3 bases from V and 2 bases from J, with 11 bases in between. The CDR3, as DNA: TGCAGTGCTAGCACCGAAGCCGCCTACAATGAGCAGTTCTTC. Its translation: CSASTEAAYNEQFF.

The J gene is TRBJ1-6, the V gene TRBV6-2 or TRBV6-3; 12 bases line up with TRBD1. The germline CDR1 and CDR2 sequences are MNHEY and SVGEGT. Losses at the gene ends were 8 bases for V and 10 bases for J; bases not matched to a gene: 9. This CDR3 spans 15 amino acids. CDR3 amino acids: CASVYVGTGGSPLHF. The CDR3 nucleotides are TGTGCCAGCGTTTACGTCGGGACAGGGGGCTCACCCCTCCACTTT.

This clonotype was counted many times. The V call is TRBV5-1, the J call TRBJ1-2; the match to TRBD1 covers 8 bases. The CDR3 sequence is 15 residues long. Germline-derived CDR1 and CDR2 are SGHRS and YFSETQ. Trimming at V came to 4 bases and at J to 4 bases, leaving 9 bases not matched to a gene. CDR3 loop: CASSLQGQGGYGYTF. The CDR3 DNA reads as TGCGCCAGCAGCCTACAAGGACAGGGTGGCTATGGCTACACCTTC.

In its sample, this clonotype was seen a few times. CDR3 nucleotides: TGTGCCAGCAGCTTACAATGGACAAGGCCTACAACTAATGAAAAACTGTTTTTT. Amino acids: CASSLQWTRPTTNEKLFF. This chain links TRBV11-1 with TRBJ1-4, with D possibly being TRBD1 (5 bases). The length of the CDR3 is 18 residues. The V gene lost 2 bases and the J gene lost 0 bases, with 16 bases spanning the gap. Germline assignment: CDR1 SGHAT and CDR2 FQDESV (reference sequence).

This clonotype was detected a few times. The chain employs TRBV28 and TRBJ2-7; 9 positions match TRBD1. CDR1 is MDHEN and CDR2 is SYDVKM in the germline V gene. Losses at the gene ends were 3 bases for V and 0 bases for J; bases not matched to a gene: 3. The CDR3 runs to 15 residues. The CDR3 DNA is TGTGCCAGCAGTTTCCGGGACAGGGCCTCCTACGAGCAGTACTTC. It is translated as CASSFRDRASYEQYF.

This clonotype was counted between two and nine times. This chain joins TRBV5-1 and TRBJ2-4; 8 bases agree with TRBD2. This CDR3 has 16 amino acids. Germline V gene lookup returns CDR1 SGHRS and CDR2 YFSETQ. V lost 3 bases to trimming and J lost 9 bases; unmatched junction nucleotides: 14. CDR3 DNA sequence: TGCGCCAGCAGCTGGAAACTAGCGGCGGGAGGTGGCATTCAGTACTTC. It encodes CASSWKLAAGGGIQYF.